This T cell receptor beta chain was profiled in a study of regulatory T cells in long-lasting Graves disease. Overall study context: Graves' patients (newly diagnosed) had been on antithyroid drugs under 3 months.

Described time point: newly diagnosed GD, antithyroid drugs for less than 3 months. RNA from PBMCs was the source of the TCR library. Guidelines of the American Thyroid Association were used to diagnose Graves' disease. The authors drew 7 to 10 milliliters of peripheral blood into EDTA tubes. The CDR3 contains 17 residues. Losses at the gene ends were 1 base for V and 2 bases for J; bases not matched to a gene: 9. Germline V CDR1 and CDR2: SGHTA, FQGNSA. This clonotype occurred many times. The authors built TCR beta libraries using iRepertoire HTBI primers and Arm-PCR of CDR3 regions. TCRdb reprocessed the multiplex PCR reads with MiXCR, giving one entry per CDR3 protein. The repertoire holds approximately 270,000 distinct CDR3 sequences, with 18% as singletons. The same data also contributed to another study, on T cells in Graves' hyperthyroidism and ophthalmopathy.

The clonotype comes from a woman in her thirties with Graves disease. V is TRBV7-2 and J is TRBJ2-3; TRBD1 aligns across 7 bases. The starting material was peripheral blood mononuclear cells (PBMCs), obtained at new diagnosis, from a patient treated with antithyroid drugs. CDR3 sequence reads: CASSLGYPGQITDTQYF. The CDR3 nucleotides are TGTGCCAGCAGCTTAGGGTACCCGGGACAGATCACAGATACGCAGTATTTT.